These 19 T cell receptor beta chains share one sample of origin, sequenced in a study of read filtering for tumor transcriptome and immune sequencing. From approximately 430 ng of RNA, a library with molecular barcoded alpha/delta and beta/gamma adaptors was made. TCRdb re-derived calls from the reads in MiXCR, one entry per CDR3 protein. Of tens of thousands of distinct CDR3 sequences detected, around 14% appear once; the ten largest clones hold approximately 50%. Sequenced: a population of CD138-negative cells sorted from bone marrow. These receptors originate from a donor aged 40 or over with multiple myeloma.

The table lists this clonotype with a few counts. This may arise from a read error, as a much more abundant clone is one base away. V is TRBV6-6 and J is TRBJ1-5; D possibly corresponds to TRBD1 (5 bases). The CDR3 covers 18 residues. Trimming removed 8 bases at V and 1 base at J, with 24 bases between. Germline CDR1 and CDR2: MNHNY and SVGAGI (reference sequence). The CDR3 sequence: CASVGSRGGTSSNQPQHF. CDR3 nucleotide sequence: TGTGCCAGCGTGGGATCGAGGGGAGGAACTTCGAGCAATCAGCCCCAGCATTTT.

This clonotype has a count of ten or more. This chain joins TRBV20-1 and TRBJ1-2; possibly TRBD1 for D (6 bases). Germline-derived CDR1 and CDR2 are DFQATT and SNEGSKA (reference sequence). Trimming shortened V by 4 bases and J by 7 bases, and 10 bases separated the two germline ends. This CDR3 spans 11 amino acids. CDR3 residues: CSAMTGFGYTF. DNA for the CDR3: TGCAGTGCTATGACAGGTTTTGGCTACACCTTC.

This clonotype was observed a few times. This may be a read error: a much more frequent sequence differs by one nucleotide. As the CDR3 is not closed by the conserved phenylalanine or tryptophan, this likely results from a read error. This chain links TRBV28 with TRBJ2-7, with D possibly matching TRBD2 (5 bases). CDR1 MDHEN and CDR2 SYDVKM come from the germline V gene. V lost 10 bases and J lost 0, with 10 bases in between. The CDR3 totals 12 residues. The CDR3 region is CAIQRSSYEQYS. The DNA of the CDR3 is TGTGCCATCCAGCGGAGCTCCTACGAGCAGTACTCC.

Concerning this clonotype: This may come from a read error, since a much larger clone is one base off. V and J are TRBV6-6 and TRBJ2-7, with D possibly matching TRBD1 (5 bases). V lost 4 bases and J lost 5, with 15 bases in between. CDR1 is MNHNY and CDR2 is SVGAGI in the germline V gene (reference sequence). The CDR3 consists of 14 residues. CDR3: CASSSRQSDDEQYF. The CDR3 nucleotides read TGTGCCAGCAGTTCCCGACAGTCTGACGACGAGCAGTACTTC.

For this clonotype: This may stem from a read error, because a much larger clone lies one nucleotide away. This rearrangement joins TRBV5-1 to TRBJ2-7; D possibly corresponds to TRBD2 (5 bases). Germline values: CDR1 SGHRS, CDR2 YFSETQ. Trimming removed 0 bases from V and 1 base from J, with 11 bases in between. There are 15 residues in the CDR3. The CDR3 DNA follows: TGCGCCAGCAGCTTGGAGGGAGCAGCATCCTACGAGCAGTACTTC. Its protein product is CASSLEGAASYEQYF.

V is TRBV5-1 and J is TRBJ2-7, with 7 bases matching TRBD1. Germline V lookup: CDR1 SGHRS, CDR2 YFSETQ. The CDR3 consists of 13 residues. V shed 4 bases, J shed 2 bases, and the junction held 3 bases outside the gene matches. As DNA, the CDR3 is TGCGCCAGCAGCCCAGACAGGGCCTACGAGCAGTACTTC. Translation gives CASSPDRAYEQYF.

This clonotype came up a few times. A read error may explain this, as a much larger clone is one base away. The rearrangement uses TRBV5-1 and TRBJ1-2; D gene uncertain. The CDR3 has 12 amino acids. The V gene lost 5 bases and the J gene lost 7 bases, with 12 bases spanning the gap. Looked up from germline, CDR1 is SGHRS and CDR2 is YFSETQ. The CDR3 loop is CASRDTDCGYTF. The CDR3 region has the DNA TGCGCCAGCAGAGACACAGACTGTGGCTACACCTTC.

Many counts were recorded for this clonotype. CDR3 nucleotides: TGCAGTGCTAGGGGTAGCAATCAGCCCCAGCATTTT. This translates into CSARGSNQPQHF. The rearrangement joins TRBV20-1 to TRBJ1-5; D gene unclear. This CDR3 has 12 residues. Germline loops: CDR1 DFQATT, CDR2 SNEGSKA (reference sequence). The V end lost 3 bases, the J end lost 0 bases, and 3 bases lay between the germline ends.

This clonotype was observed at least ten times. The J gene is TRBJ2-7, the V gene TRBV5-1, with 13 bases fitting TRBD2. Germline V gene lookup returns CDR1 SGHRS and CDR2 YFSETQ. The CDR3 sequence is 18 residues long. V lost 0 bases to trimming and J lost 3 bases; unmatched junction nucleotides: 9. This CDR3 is CASSLDTSGRASNYEQYF. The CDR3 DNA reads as TGCGCCAGCAGCTTGGACACTAGCGGGAGGGCCAGTAACTACGAGCAGTACTTC.

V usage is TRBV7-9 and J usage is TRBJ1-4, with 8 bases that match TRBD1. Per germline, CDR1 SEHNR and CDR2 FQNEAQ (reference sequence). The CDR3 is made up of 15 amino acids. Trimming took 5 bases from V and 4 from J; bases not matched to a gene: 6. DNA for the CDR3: TGTGCCAGCAGCGGACAGGGAGTGATTAATGAAAAACTGTTTTTT. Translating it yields CASSGQGVINEKLFF.

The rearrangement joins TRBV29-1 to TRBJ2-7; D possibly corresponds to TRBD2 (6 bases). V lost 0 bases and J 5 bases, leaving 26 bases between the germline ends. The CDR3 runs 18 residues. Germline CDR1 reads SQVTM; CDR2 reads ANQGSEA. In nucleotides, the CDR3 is TGCAGCGTTGAAGAAGGGGAGGAGGCAGGGAGAAGACCCCACGAGCAGTACTTC. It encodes CSVEEGEEAGRRPHEQYF.

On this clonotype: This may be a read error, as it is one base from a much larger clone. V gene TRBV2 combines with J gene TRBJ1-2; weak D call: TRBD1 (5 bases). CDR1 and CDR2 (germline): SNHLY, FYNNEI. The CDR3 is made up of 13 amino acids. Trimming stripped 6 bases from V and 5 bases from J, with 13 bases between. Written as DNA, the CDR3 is TGTGCCAGCAGCGGACGGGAGGGGTATGGCTACACCTTC. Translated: CASSGREGYGYTF.

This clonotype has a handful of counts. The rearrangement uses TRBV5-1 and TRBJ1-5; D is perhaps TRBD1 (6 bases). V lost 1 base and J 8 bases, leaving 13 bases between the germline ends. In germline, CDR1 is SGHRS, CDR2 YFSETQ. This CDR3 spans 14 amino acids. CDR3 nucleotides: TGCGCCAGCAGCTTGATACAGGGAAAGGAGCCCCAGCATTTT. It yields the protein CASSLIQGKEPQHF.

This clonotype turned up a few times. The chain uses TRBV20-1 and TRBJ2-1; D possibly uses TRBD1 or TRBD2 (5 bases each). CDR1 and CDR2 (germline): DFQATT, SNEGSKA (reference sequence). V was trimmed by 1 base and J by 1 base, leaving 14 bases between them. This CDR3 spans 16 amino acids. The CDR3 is CSARVEGWDSYNEQFF. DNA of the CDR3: TGCAGTGCTAGAGTAGAGGGGTGGGATTCCTACAATGAGCAGTTCTTC.

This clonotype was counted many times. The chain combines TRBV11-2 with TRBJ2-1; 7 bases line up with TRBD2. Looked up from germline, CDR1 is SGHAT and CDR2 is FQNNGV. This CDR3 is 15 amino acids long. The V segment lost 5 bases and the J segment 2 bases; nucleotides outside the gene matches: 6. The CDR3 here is CASSARLAPYNEQFF. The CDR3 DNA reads TGTGCCAGCAGCGCCCGACTAGCACCCTACAATGAGCAGTTCTTC.

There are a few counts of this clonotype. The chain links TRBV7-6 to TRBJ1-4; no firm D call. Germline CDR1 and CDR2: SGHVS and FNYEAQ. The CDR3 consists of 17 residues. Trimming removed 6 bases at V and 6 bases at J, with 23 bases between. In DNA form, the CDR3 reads TGTGCCAGCAGTTCCGCTCCTTGGGCAGGATCGGATGAAAAACTGTTTTTT. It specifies CASSSAPWAGSDEKLFF.

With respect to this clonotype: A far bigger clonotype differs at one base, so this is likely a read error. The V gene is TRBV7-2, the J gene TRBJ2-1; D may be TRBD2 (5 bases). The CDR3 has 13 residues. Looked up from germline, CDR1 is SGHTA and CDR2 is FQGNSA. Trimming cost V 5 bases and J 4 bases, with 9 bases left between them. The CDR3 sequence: CASSVRTYNEQFF. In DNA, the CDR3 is TGTGCCAGCAGCGTCCGGACTTACAATGAGCAGTTCTTC.

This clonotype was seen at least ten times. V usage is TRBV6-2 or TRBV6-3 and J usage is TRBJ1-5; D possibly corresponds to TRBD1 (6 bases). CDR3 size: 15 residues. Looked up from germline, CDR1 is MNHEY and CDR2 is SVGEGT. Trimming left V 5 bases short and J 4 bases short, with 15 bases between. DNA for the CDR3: TGTGCCAGCAGTACGTACAGGGTCAATAATCAGCCCCAGCATTTT. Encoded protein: CASSTYRVNNQPQHF.

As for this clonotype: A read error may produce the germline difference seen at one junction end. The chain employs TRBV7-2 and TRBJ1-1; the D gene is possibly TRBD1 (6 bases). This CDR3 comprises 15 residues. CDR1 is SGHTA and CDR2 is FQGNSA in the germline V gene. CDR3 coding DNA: TGTGCCGGCAGCTTAGTAACAGGGCGTGTAGCTGAAGCTTCCTTT. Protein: CAGSLVTGRVAEASF.